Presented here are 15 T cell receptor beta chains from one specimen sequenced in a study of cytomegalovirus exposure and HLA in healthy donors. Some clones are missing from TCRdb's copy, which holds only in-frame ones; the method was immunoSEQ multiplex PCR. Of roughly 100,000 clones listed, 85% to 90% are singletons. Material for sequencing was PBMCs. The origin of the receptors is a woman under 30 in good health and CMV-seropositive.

CDR3: CASSESMALASDEQYF. The DNA for the CDR3 is TGTGCCAGCAGTGAATCCATGGCCCTGGCGAGCGACGAGCAGTACTTC. This chain connects TRBV25-1 to TRBJ2-7; no definite D call. V lost 1 base and J 5 bases, leaving 18 bases between the germline ends. CDR3 length equals 16 residues. The germline gives CDR1 MGHDK, CDR2 SYGVNS.

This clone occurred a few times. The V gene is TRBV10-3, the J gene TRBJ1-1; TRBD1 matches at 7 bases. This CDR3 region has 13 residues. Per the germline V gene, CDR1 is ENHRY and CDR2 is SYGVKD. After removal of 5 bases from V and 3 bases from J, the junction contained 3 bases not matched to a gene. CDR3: CAISNDRDTEAFF. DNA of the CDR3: TGTGCCATCAGTAATGACAGGGACACTGAAGCTTTCTTT.

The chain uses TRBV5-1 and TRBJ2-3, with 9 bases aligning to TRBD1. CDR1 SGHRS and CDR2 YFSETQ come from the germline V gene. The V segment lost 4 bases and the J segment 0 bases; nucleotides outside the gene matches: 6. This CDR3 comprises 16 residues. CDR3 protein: CASSEQGASSTDTQYF. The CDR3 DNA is TGCGCCAGCAGCGAACAGGGGGCATCTAGCACAGATACGCAGTATTTT.

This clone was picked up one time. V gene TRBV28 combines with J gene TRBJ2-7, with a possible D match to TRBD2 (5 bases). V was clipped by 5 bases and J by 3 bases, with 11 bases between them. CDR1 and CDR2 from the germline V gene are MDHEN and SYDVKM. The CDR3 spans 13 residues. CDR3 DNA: TGTGCCAGCAGTCTCACTAGTCACTACGAGCAGTACTTC. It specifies CASSLTSHYEQYF.

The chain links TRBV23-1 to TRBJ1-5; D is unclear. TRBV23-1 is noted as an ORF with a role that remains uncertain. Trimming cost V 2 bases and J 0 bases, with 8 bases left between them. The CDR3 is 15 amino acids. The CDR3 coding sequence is TGCGCCAGCAGTCAACCCACAGATAGCAATCAGCCCCAGCATTTT. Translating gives CASSQPTDSNQPQHF.

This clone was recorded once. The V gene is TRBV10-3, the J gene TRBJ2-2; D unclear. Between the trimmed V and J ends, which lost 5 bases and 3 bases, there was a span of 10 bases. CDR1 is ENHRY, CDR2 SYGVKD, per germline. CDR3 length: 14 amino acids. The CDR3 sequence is CAISPRRDTGELFF. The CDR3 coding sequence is TGTGCCATCAGTCCCCGCCGGGACACCGGGGAGCTGTTTTTT.

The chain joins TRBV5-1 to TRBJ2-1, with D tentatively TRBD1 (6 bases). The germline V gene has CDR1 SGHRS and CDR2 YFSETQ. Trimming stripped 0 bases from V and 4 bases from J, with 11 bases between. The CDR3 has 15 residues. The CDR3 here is CASSLVGQRYNEQFF. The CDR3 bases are TGCGCCAGCAGCTTGGTAGGACAGAGATACAATGAGCAGTTCTTC.

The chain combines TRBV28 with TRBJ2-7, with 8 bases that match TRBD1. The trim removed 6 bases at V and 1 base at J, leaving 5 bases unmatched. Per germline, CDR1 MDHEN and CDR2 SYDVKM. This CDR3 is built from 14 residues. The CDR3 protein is CASRDRESSYEQYF. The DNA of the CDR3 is TGTGCCAGCAGGGACAGGGAATCTTCCTACGAGCAGTACTTC. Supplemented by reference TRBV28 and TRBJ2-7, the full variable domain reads DVKVTQSSRYLVKRTGEKVFLECVQDMDHENMFWYRQDPGLGLRLIYFSYDVKMKEKGDIPEGYSVSREKKERFSLILESASTNQTSMYLCASRDRESSYEQYFGPGTRLTVT.

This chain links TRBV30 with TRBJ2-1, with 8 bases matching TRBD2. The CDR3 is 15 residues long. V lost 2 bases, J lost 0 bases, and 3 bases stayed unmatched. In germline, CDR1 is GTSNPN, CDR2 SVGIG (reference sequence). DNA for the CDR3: TGTGCCTGGAGTTGGAGCGGGGGCTCCTACAATGAGCAGTTCTTC. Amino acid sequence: CAWSWSGGSYNEQFF.

DNA for the CDR3: TGTGCCAGCCGGGAACTGAATCAGCCCCAGCATTTT. Amino acids: CASRELNQPQHF. V is TRBV6-1 and J is TRBJ1-5; D gene uncertain. The CDR3 is made up of 12 amino acids. V was clipped by 8 bases and J by 4 bases, with 9 bases between them. The germline CDR1 and CDR2 sequences are MNHNS and SASEGT.

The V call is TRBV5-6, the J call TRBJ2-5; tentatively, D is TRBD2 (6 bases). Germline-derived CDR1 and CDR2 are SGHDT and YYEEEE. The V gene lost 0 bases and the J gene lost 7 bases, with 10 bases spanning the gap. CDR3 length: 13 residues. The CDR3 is CASSLVVGGTQYF. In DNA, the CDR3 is TGTGCCAGCAGCTTGGTAGTGGGAGGGACCCAGTACTTC.

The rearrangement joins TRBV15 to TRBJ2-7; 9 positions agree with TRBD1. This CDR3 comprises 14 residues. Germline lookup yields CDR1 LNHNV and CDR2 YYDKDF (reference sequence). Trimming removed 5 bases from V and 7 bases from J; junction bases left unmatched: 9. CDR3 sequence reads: CATSVRQGGGEQYF. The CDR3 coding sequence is TGTGCCACCAGCGTCCGACAGGGGGGCGGGGAGCAGTACTTC.

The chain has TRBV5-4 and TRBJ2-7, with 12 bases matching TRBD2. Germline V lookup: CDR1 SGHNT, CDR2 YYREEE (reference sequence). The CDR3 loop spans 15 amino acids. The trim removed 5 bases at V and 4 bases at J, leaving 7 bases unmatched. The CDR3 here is CASRSLAGGLYEQYF. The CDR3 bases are TGTGCCAGCAGGTCACTAGCGGGGGGACTGTACGAGCAGTACTTC.

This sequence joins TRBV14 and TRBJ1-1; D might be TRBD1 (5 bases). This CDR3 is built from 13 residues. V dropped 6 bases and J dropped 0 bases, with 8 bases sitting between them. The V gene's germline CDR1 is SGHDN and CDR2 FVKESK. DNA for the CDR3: TGTGCCAGCAGGAGGACACTGAACACTGAAGCTTTCTTT. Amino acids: CASRRTLNTEAFF.

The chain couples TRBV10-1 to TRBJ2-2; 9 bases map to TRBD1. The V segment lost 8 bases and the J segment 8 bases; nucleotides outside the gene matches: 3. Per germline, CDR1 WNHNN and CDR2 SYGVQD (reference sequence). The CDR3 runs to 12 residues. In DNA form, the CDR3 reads TGCGCCAGCGGGACAGGGCTAGGGGAGCTGTTTTTT. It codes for CASGTGLGELFF.